This is a list of T cell receptor beta chains from one sample in a study of T cells in Graves' hyperthyroidism and ophthalmopathy. TCRdb processed the multiplex PCR reads anew with MiXCR; each CDR3 protein has one entry. This repertoire shows about 260,000 distinct CDR3 sequences, around 20% found once; its top ten account for around 65%. The specimen sequenced was blood. These receptors all come from a man between 25 and 39 years old with Graves' ophthalmopathy. The CDR3 runs from the conserved cysteine through the conserved F or W. Some rows have no size entry. The others give once, few or many, or a class for an expanded clone.

CDR3: CASSTWDSQQLNEKLFF; V: TRBV12-3/TRBV12-4; size: -; J: TRBJ1-4
CDR3: CASSLKRGQFYEQYF; V: TRBV27; size: -; J: TRBJ2-7
CDR3: CASSIRPPGYGELNEQYF; V: TRBV19; size: few; J: TRBJ2-7
CDR3: CASSPQTEEAFF; V: TRBV18; size: many; J: TRBJ1-1
CDR3: CASSQDSTSYGYTF; V: TRBV3-1; size: -; J: TRBJ1-2
CDR3: CASSEMGGGTSGYTF; V: TRBV6-1; size: -; J: TRBJ1-2
CDR3: CASSQGAGANYGYTF; V: TRBV4-1; size: -; J: TRBJ1-2
CDR3: CASSFLLAGDTQYF; V: TRBV5-1; size: many; J: TRBJ2-3
CDR3: CASSFRPAANTGELFF; V: TRBV6-1; size: many; J: TRBJ2-2
CDR3: CASSLGWGDTEAFF; V: TRBV11-3; size: -; J: TRBJ1-1
CDR3: CASNRGGAYEQYF; V: TRBV2; size: many; J: TRBJ2-7
CDR3: CASSQERDLYEQYF; V: TRBV3-1; size: few; J: TRBJ2-7
CDR3: CASSQSRPWTFSYEQYF; V: TRBV14; size: -; J: TRBJ2-7
CDR3: CASSVDIGKNIQYF; V: TRBV3-1; size: many; J: TRBJ2-4
CDR3: CASSYNSNSGNTIYF; V: TRBV6-5; size: -; J: TRBJ1-3
CDR3: CAWSVIAGGHNEQFF; V: TRBV30; size: many; J: TRBJ2-1
CDR3: CASSSPRTQAFF; V: TRBV7-8; size: few; J: TRBJ2-1
CDR3: CSATRTGFGGELFF; V: TRBV20-1; size: few; J: TRBJ2-2
CDR3: CASSSQQEGGRGGYTF; V: TRBV2; size: few; J: TRBJ1-2
CDR3: CASRPQGTEAFF; V: TRBV6-2/TRBV6-3; size: -; J: TRBJ1-1
CDR3: CASSPHTAYEQYF; V: TRBV11-2; size: many; J: TRBJ2-7
CDR3: CASSPPAGGQDGTQYF; V: TRBV18; size: few; J: TRBJ2-5
CDR3: CASSVGAANNEQFF; V: TRBV9; size: -; J: TRBJ2-1
CDR3: CASSEVFGTEAFF; V: TRBV14; size: few; J: TRBJ1-1
CDR3: CSATPLAGDVTDTQYF; V: TRBV20-1; size: -; J: TRBJ2-3
CDR3: CASSRGGDKSYEQYF; V: TRBV5-5; size: -; J: TRBJ2-7
CDR3: CANGDGSYEQYF; V: TRBV2; size: few; J: TRBJ2-7
CDR3: CASSLGPSVFTF; V: TRBV3-1; size: few; J: TRBJ1-2
CDR3: CASSGPARDTQYF; V: TRBV9; size: -; J: TRBJ2-3
CDR3: CASSLARRNTEAFF; V: TRBV5-1; size: many; J: TRBJ1-1
CDR3: CSVDADRVKGTEAFF; V: TRBV29-1; size: -; J: TRBJ1-1
CDR3: CSARRGESSYNEQFF; V: TRBV20-1; size: -; J: TRBJ2-1
CDR3: CASRGTGPSYNEQFF; V: TRBV2; size: many; J: TRBJ2-1
CDR3: CASSAGQLNQPQHF; V: TRBV9; size: few; J: TRBJ1-5
CDR3: CSASIGTSATDTQYF; V: TRBV20-1; size: few; J: TRBJ2-3